This entry lists 18 T cell receptor beta chains sequenced from one sample in a study of blood T cell repertoires in COVID-19. TCRdb's copy holds only in-frame clones and misses some; the assay was immunoSEQ multiplex PCR. Among 93,000 or so clones listed, around 88% were seen once. The sequenced sample consisted of peripheral blood. The receptors shown here come from a human donor in a cohort sampled during active COVID-19.

V and J are TRBV12-3 or TRBV12-4 and TRBJ1-2; TRBD1 is a possible D gene (5 bases). The length of the CDR3 is 13 residues. V gave up 5 bases and J gave up 1 base, with 8 bases separating them. The CDR3 DNA reads as TGTGCCAGCAGTCAAGACAGTAACTATGGCTACACCTTC. This encodes CASSQDSNYGYTF.

A remark on this clone: One junction end disagrees with the germline gene, perhaps due to a read error. The CDR3 reads CASSKDRDQPQHF. The CDR3 region has the DNA TGTGCTAGCAGCAAAGACAGGGATCAGCCCCAGCATTTT. The V gene is TRBV7-7, the J gene TRBJ1-5; 7 bases are shared with TRBD1. The CDR3 totals 13 residues. Germline assignment: CDR1 SSHAT and CDR2 FNYEAQ (reference sequence).

This clone has only one observation. V and J are TRBV30 and TRBJ1-1; no reliable D call. The CDR3 loop spans 12 amino acids. The V gene lost 1 base and the J gene lost 2 bases, with 5 bases spanning the gap. Germline V CDR1 and CDR2: GTSNPN, SVGIG (reference sequence). CDR3 DNA: TGTGCCTGGAGTGCAGGAAACACTGAAGCTTTCTTT. It yields the protein CAWSAGNTEAFF.

The chain employs TRBV7-3 and TRBJ2-1; tentative D call: TRBD2 (6 bases). Germline assignment: CDR1 SGHTA and CDR2 FQGTGA. The CDR3 runs to 13 residues. V was clipped by 5 bases and J by 9 bases, with 14 bases between them. The CDR3 bases are TGTGCCAGCAGCCCAAGGCGGGGAAGTGAGCAGTTCTTC. The encoded protein is CASSPRRGSEQFF. The full variable domain, its missing parts supplied by reference TRBV7-3 and TRBJ2-1, is GAGVSQTPSNKVTEKGKYVELRCDPISGHTALYWYRQSLGQGPEFLIYFQGTGAADDSGLPNDRFFAVRPEGSVSTLKIQRTERGDSAVYLCASSPRRGSEQFFGPGTRLTVL.

The rearrangement links TRBV9 to TRBJ2-7, with TRBD2 as a possible D gene (7 bases). In germline, CDR1 is SGDLS, CDR2 YYNGEE. Trimming stripped 4 bases from V and 5 bases from J, with 16 bases between. This CDR3 region has 14 residues. This CDR3 reads CASSSGGGGHEQYF. The CDR3 DNA reads TGTGCCAGCAGCTCCGGGGGCGGGGGTCACGAGCAGTACTTC.

This chain joins TRBV6-5 and TRBJ1-3, with D unresolved. The V end lost 5 bases, the J end lost 0 bases, and 11 bases lay between the germline ends. The CDR3 runs 15 residues. Germline loops: CDR1 MNHEY, CDR2 SVGAGI. As DNA, the CDR3 is TGTGCCAGCAGTACTTTGAGGGACTCTGGAAACACCATATATTTT. This translates into CASSTLRDSGNTIYF.

The V call is TRBV28, the J call TRBJ1-2, with TRBD1 identical over 9 bases. J was trimmed by 11 bases and V by 4 bases; bases with no gene match: 8. Germline V gives CDR1 MDHEN, CDR2 SYDVKM. This CDR3 has 13 residues. CDR3 sequence (DNA): TGTGCCAGCAGTTCCCCCGACAGGGGGAAGTACACCTTC. Translation gives CASSSPDRGKYTF.

The V and J genes are TRBV30 and TRBJ1-2; D unclear. Trimming removed 1 base at V and 5 bases at J, with 14 bases between. Looked up from germline, CDR1 is GTSNPN and CDR2 is SVGIG (reference sequence). The CDR3 runs to 14 residues. CDR3 residues: CAWSAGSIRYGYTF. The CDR3 nucleotides read TGTGCCTGGAGTGCGGGGTCCATTCGATATGGCTACACCTTC.

The rearrangement joins TRBV29-1 to TRBJ1-4; maybe TRBD1 (5 bases). Between the trimmed V and J ends, which lost 5 bases and 1 base, there was a span of 11 bases. The CDR3 length is 14 residues. The germline CDR1 and CDR2 sequences are SQVTM and ANQGSEA. The CDR3 DNA reads TGCAGCGTTTTTGGCGGGGGAACTAATGAAAAACTGTTTTTT. Translating gives CSVFGGGTNEKLFF.

The CDR3 loop is CASSPGDSSRAEQYF. The CDR3 nucleotides read TGTGCCAGCAGCCCGGGGGACTCTTCCCGGGCCGAGCAGTACTTC. The chain couples TRBV7-2 to TRBJ2-7, with a tentative D call TRBD2 (6 bases). The V and J ends lost 5 bases and 6 bases respectively, with 20 bases between them. Germline CDR1 SGHTA, CDR2 FQGNSA. The CDR3 runs to 15 residues.

The V call is TRBV6-5, the J call TRBJ1-5; D not certain. The V and J ends lost 0 bases and 0 bases respectively, with 6 bases between them. Germline values: CDR1 MNHEY, CDR2 SVGAGI. This CDR3 has 15 residues. The CDR3 DNA is TGTGCCAGCAGTTACTCGAGATATAGCAATCAGCCCCAGCATTTT. This translates into CASSYSRYSNQPQHF.

J is TRBJ2-2 and V is TRBV7-3; maybe TRBD2 (7 bases). CDR1 and CDR2 from the germline V gene are SGHTA and FQGTGA. The CDR3 contains 13 residues. Trimming cost V 5 bases and J 8 bases, with 12 bases left between them. CDR3 sequence: CASSQGRVGELFF. The CDR3 coding sequence is TGTGCCAGCAGCCAGGGGAGGGTTGGGGAGCTGTTTTTT.

This clone has only a few counts. This sequence joins TRBV4-1 and TRBJ1-5; D not resolved. CDR3 size: 13 residues. Trimming shortened V by 0 bases and J by 4 bases, and 4 bases separated the two germline ends. Germline V CDR1 and CDR2: MGHRA, YSYEKL. CDR3 bases: TGCGCCAGCAGCCAAGAGCGAAATCAGCCCCAGCATTTT. It translates to CASSQERNQPQHF.

This clone has only a few counts. The V call is TRBV3-1 (or the pseudogene TRBV3-2), the J call TRBJ2-7; 13 positions match TRBD2. This CDR3 spans 16 amino acids. Germline V gene data show CDR1 as LGHDT and CDR2 as YNNKEL (reference sequence). Losses at the gene ends were 0 bases for V and 6 bases for J; bases not matched to a gene: 5. In DNA, the CDR3 is TGTGCCAGCAGCCAAGATTGGACTAGCGGGAGTAGCGAGCAGTACTTC. Translation gives CASSQDWTSGSSEQYF.

This clone was observed a few times. This sequence joins TRBV5-8 and TRBJ2-7; tentative D call: TRBD1 (6 bases). CDR3 length: 15 amino acids. Trimming left V 1 base short and J 3 bases short, with 14 bases between. Looked up from germline, CDR1 is SGHTS and CDR2 is YDEGEE. In DNA form, the CDR3 reads TGTGCCAGCAGCTTGACTACAGGGAGAGTCTACGAGCAGTACTTC. Translating gives CASSLTTGRVYEQYF. Supplemented by reference TRBV5-8 and TRBJ2-7, the full variable domain reads EAGVTQSPTHLIKTRGQQATLRCSPISGHTSVYWYQQALGLGLQFLLWYDEGEERNRGNFPPRFSGRQFPNYSSELNVNALELEDSALYLCASSLTTGRVYEQYFGPGTRLTVT.

V gene TRBV18 combines with J gene TRBJ2-1; TRBD1 matches 7 bases. CDR3 length equals 15 residues. Looked up from germline, CDR1 is KGHSH and CDR2 is LQKENI. Trimming removed 6 bases from V and 8 bases from J; junction bases left unmatched: 13. CDR3: CASSPLTGLMDEQFF. DNA for the CDR3: TGTGCCAGCTCTCCCCTGACAGGGTTGATGGATGAGCAGTTCTTC.

This chain links TRBV10-1 with TRBJ2-3, with 12 nucleotides matching TRBD2. In germline, CDR1 is WNHNN, CDR2 SYGVQD (reference sequence). This CDR3 comprises 16 residues. The ends lost 8 bases at V and 1 base at J; junction bases unmatched: 7. The CDR3 loop reads CASGTRLAGGTDTQYF. For the CDR3, the DNA is TGCGCCAGCGGGACCAGACTAGCGGGAGGCACAGATACGCAGTATTTT.

The rearrangement joins TRBV5-1 to TRBJ2-7, with D maybe TRBD1 (5 bases). CDR1 and CDR2 from the germline V gene are SGHRS and YFSETQ. Trimming stripped 5 bases from V and 1 base from J, with 13 bases between. CDR3 length: 14 residues. The CDR3 DNA is TGCGCCAGCAGAACGTCCACAGGATCCTACGAGCAGTACTTC. It yields the protein CASRTSTGSYEQYF. The full variable domain, its missing parts supplied by reference TRBV5-1 and TRBJ2-7, is KAGVTQTPRYLIKTRGQQVTLSCSPISGHRSVSWYQQTPGQGLQFLFEYFSETQRNKGNFPGRFSGRQFSNSRSEMNVSTLELGDSALYLCASRTSTGSYEQYFGPGTRLTVT.